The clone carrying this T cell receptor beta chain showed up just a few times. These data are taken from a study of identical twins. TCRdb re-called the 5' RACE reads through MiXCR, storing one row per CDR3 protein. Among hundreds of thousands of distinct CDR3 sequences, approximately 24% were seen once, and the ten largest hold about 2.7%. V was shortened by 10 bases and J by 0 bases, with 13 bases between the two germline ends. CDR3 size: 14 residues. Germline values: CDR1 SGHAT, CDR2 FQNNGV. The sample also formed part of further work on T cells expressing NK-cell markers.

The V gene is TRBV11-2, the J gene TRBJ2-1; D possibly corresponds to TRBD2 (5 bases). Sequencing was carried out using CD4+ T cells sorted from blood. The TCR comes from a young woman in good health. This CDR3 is CATNRGNSYNEQFF. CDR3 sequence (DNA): TGTGCCACCAACCGGGGTAACTCCTACAATGAGCAGTTCTTC.